This entry features one TCR beta chain sequence. Participants had their cohort set by participant-reported clinical history. Authors' processing steps: Reference gene primers were amplified, and this amplification served to estimate nucleated cell counts. Sequencing was performed with immunoSEQ multiplex PCR; in TCRdb, only in-frame clones are kept and a portion is missing. V and J calls and clone size follow that table, whereas D and trimming were derived from the DNA. Here the sample spans 240,000 or so clones, roughly 86% being singletons. This CDR3 is built from 15 residues. CDR1 and CDR2 from the germline V gene are SGHDT and YYEEEE. Trimming removed 0 bases from V and 5 bases from J, with 14 bases in between. This entry belongs to a study of blood T cell repertoires in COVID-19. On the study more broadly: The United States, Italy and Spain supplied acute and convalescent COVID-19 samples.

The clonotype comes from a middle-aged woman with acute COVID-19. The gene calls are TRBV5-6 and TRBJ2-5; no clear D. The sample taken for sequencing was PBMCs or T cells enriched from blood (not recorded which). The CDR3, as DNA: TGTGCCAGCAGCTTGGTTCAGGCTTTAAGCGAGACCCAGTACTTC. Its protein is CASSLVQALSETQYF.